What follows describes a single T cell receptor (beta chain). The antigen is not known. TCRdb recomputed calls from the reads with MiXCR, one row per CDR3 protein. The sample has some 120,000 distinct CDR3 sequences, about a tenth seen once. This record belongs to a study of T cell repertoires in cytomegalovirus infection. Study-wide context: Indications of both CMV infection and matching HLA type were provided by public TCR beta signatures.

Germline CDR1 and CDR2: KGHDR and SFDVKD. The CDR3 runs to 12 residues. Trimming stripped 2 bases from V and 5 bases from J, with 3 bases between. Sequenced material: PBMCs, sequenced either directly or after in vitro stimulation (not recorded which). The chain joins TRBV24-1 to TRBJ2-1, with unresolved D. The sequence was collected from a human donor in good health (CMV status not recorded). Some clones in this sample may be carry-over from other donors' samples. The CDR3 protein is CATSDYDNEQFF. In nucleotides, the CDR3 is TGTGCCACCAGTGATTACGACAATGAGCAGTTCTTC.